These 23 T cell receptor beta chains came from one sample sequenced in a study of CD4 T cells in relation to SARS-CoV-2 and coronaviruses (dated by TCRdb to the early 2020s). For these TCRs, the target antigens are not known. The method behind the library was the immunoSEQ multiplex PCR assay. The table was pulled from immuneACCESS by TCRdb, which kept in-frame rearrangements only. Such tables lose some clones; where checked, under half of the loss comes from unresolved V genes, and the rest has no known cause. Present in this sample are 25,000 to 35,000 clones, approximately 80% of which were seen just once. 14% to 15% of the sample lies in the top ten. CD4+ T cells from unexposed donors were collected before the COVID-19 pandemic (2011-2018). The EasySep CD4+ T cell isolation kit was used to isolate CD4+ T cells once the cultures had run for under twelve days. Sequencing was carried out using CD4+ T cells from PBMCs, cultured in vitro. The receptors originated from a human donor in good health.

J is TRBJ2-3 and V is TRBV7-2; 7 nucleotides match TRBD2. Germline V CDR1 and CDR2: SGHTA, FQGNSA. V lost 5 bases to trimming and J lost 3 bases; unmatched junction nucleotides: 8. The CDR3 consists of 15 residues. CDR3 DNA sequence: TGTGCCAGCAGCCCACAAGCGGGGCGGACAGATACGCAGTATTTT. Translated: CASSPQAGRTDTQYF. Complete variable domain (other parts from reference TRBV7-2 and TRBJ2-3): GAGVSQSPSNKVTEKGKDVELRCDPISGHTALYWYRQSLGQGLEFLIYFQGNSAPDKSGLPSDRFSAERTGGSVSTLTIQRTQQEDSAVYLCASSPQAGRTDTQYFGPGTRLTVL.

The chain employs TRBV11-2 and TRBJ2-7; 7 bases are a match to TRBD1. Per germline, CDR1 SGHAT and CDR2 FQNNGV. Trimming took 5 bases from V and 7 from J; bases not matched to a gene: 14. The CDR3 length is 15 residues. The CDR3 region has the DNA TGTGCCAGCAGCGTAATGACAGGGTACCTTGGTGAGCAGTACTTC. It translates to CASSVMTGYLGEQYF.

The rearrangement uses TRBV10-2 and TRBJ2-7; no reliable D call. Germline V gene data show CDR1 as WSHSY and CDR2 as SAAADI. V dropped 5 bases and J dropped 0 bases, with 11 bases sitting between them. The CDR3 is 14 residues long. The CDR3 DNA reads TGCGCCAGCAGTTCAAACAGCTACTCCTACGAGCAGTACTTC. This translates into CASSSNSYSYEQYF.

The chain has TRBV6-2 or TRBV6-3 and TRBJ2-3; D perhaps matches TRBD1 (6 bases). The CDR3 runs to 18 residues. The V end lost 4 bases, the J end lost 7 bases, and 27 bases lay between the germline ends. CDR1 and CDR2 from the germline V gene are MNHEY and SVGEGT. CDR3: CASSWSQDHRVRSYTQYF. Written as DNA, the CDR3 is TGTGCCAGCAGTTGGTCCCAAGACCACAGGGTGAGGTCGTATACGCAGTATTTT.

This clone was recorded only once. This sequence joins TRBV27 and TRBJ1-1; D call uncertain. V was cut by 2 bases and J by 1 base, with 11 bases left in between. This CDR3 contains 15 residues. Germline CDR1 and CDR2: MNHEY and SMNVEV (reference sequence). CDR3 sequence reads: CASSLNWHPNTEAFF. CDR3 nucleotide sequence: TGTGCCAGCAGTTTAAATTGGCACCCGAACACTGAAGCTTTCTTT.

The V gene is TRBV6-2 or TRBV6-3, the J gene TRBJ1-1, with 10 bases aligning to TRBD1. J gave up 0 bases and V 4 bases, and 8 bases lay outside the gene matches. Germline CDR1 and CDR2: MNHEY and SVGEGT. The CDR3 is 17 amino acids. The chain's CDR3 is CASSSARQGALNTEAFF. The CDR3 DNA is TGTGCCAGCAGTTCCGCTCGACAGGGGGCATTGAACACTGAAGCTTTCTTT.

This chain links TRBV12-5 with TRBJ2-3, with D perhaps TRBD2 (6 bases). The CDR3 has 15 residues. V lost 6 bases and J 2 bases, leaving 15 bases between the germline ends. Per the germline V gene, CDR1 is LGHNT and CDR2 is FRNRAP. CDR3 nucleotides: TGTGCTAGTGGCACCGGAGGGACGGACACAGATACGCAGTATTTT. As protein: CASGTGGTDTDTQYF.

The rearrangement links TRBV19 to TRBJ1-4, with D tentatively TRBD1 (6 bases). CDR1 LNHDA and CDR2 SQIVND come from the germline V gene (reference sequence). V shed 6 bases and J shed 8 bases, with 19 bases lying between them. The CDR3 covers 15 residues. The CDR3 nucleotides read TGTGCCAGTAGCCCACCTGGACAGAGGGGGGAAAAACTGTTTTTT. The encoded protein is CASSPPGQRGEKLFF.

The CDR3 DNA sequence: TGTGCCAGCTCACCCACAGGTAGCCACGAGCAGTACTTC. As protein: CASSPTGSHEQYF. V usage is TRBV18 and J usage is TRBJ2-7; D might be TRBD1 (5 bases). The germline V and J ends were trimmed by 3 bases and 5 bases, with 11 bases remaining between them. This CDR3 is built from 13 residues. The V gene's germline CDR1 is KGHSH and CDR2 LQKENI. Filled out from reference TRBV18 and TRBJ2-7, the complete variable domain reads NAGVMQNPRHLVRRRGQEARLRCSPMKGHSHVYWYRQLPEEGLKFMVYLQKENIIDESGMPKERFSAEFPKEGPSILRIQQVVRGDSAAYFCASSPTGSHEQYFGPGTRLTVT.

The chain is built from TRBV19 and TRBJ1-3; maybe TRBD1 (5 bases). The CDR3 totals 15 residues. Germline CDR1 reads LNHDA; CDR2 reads SQIVND (reference sequence). V dropped 5 bases and J dropped 0 bases, with 11 bases sitting between them. The CDR3 here is CASSLGRISGNTIYF. The CDR3 nucleotides read TGTGCCAGTAGTCTGGGACGGATCTCTGGAAACACCATATATTTT.

This chain uses TRBV4-3 with TRBJ2-3; 11 bases fit TRBD2. Germline lookup yields CDR1 LGHNA and CDR2 YSLEER. The length of the CDR3 is 20 residues. V was pared by 0 bases and J by 0 bases, with 11 bases of the junction left unmatched. The CDR3 here is CASSQDLSAGLAASTDTQYF. The CDR3 coding sequence is TGCGCCAGCAGCCAAGATCTCTCCGCGGGACTAGCGGCTAGCACAGATACGCAGTATTTT.

V gene TRBV5-4 combines with J gene TRBJ2-7; 11 nucleotides match TRBD1. Looked up from germline, CDR1 is SGHNT and CDR2 is YYREEE (reference sequence). The CDR3 loop spans 14 amino acids. Germline trimming cut 6 bases from V and 4 bases from J; bases unmatched to any gene: 6. CDR3 sequence (DNA): TGTGCCAGCACCCGGACAGGGGGCAAGTACGAGCAGTACTTC. Protein: CASTRTGGKYEQYF.

The V gene is TRBV30, the J gene TRBJ1-2; 9 bases agree with TRBD1. Germline CDR1 and CDR2: GTSNPN and SVGIG (reference sequence). The V and J ends lost 0 bases and 5 bases, in that order; junction bases with no gene match: 4. This CDR3 has 14 residues. CDR3 bases: TGTGCCTGGAGTGTAGGACAGGGGATTTATGGCTACACCTTC. Residues: CAWSVGQGIYGYTF.

The chain couples TRBV6-2 or TRBV6-3 to TRBJ2-7, with D tentatively TRBD2 (6 bases). Germline V gives CDR1 MNHEY, CDR2 SVGEGT. This CDR3 is 14 amino acids long. V was pared by 5 bases and J by 6 bases, with 17 bases between. CDR3 bases: TGTGCCAGCAGTCCCCAGGCGGGATCAAGCGAGCAGTACTTC. Protein product: CASSPQAGSSEQYF.

The chain uses TRBV2 and TRBJ2-3; no clear D gene. The CDR3 has 12 residues. Deletions cut 7 bases from V and 4 bases from J, with 9 bases between. Germline V CDR1 and CDR2: SNHLY, FYNNEI. As DNA, the CDR3 is TGTGCCAGCACCTTACTGGCAGATACGCAGTATTTT. As protein: CASTLLADTQYF.

The rearrangement uses TRBV6-5 and TRBJ1-2; maybe TRBD1 (6 bases). V was shortened by 6 bases and J by 4 bases, with 15 bases between the two germline ends. CDR3 length equals 14 residues. Germline loops: CDR1 MNHEY, CDR2 SVGAGI. This chain's CDR3 is CASRADGGGYGYTF. Written as DNA, the CDR3 is TGTGCCAGCAGGGCCGACGGGGGCGGCTATGGCTACACCTTC.

This clone has only a few counts. The V call is TRBV28, the J call TRBJ2-2, with TRBD2 as a possible D gene (5 bases). The CDR3 has 15 amino acids. CDR1 is MDHEN, CDR2 SYDVKM, per germline. V was pared by 7 bases and J by 5 bases, with 17 bases between. CDR3 in DNA: TGTGCCAGCAACACCCCGGGCGGAGGAACCGGGGAGCTGTTTTTT. Protein: CASNTPGGGTGELFF.

This clone has a handful of counts. The gene calls are TRBV30 and TRBJ2-7; D gene unclear. CDR3 length: 11 amino acids. The germline V gene encodes CDR1 GTSNPN and CDR2 SVGIG (reference sequence). Trimming took off 2 bases at V and 2 bases at J, with 4 bases between the two ends. This chain's CDR3 is CAWSSAYEQYF. CDR3 bases: TGTGCCTGGAGTTCAGCCTACGAGCAGTACTTC.

The J gene is TRBJ1-1, the V gene TRBV15; D remains ambiguous. The CDR3 is 15 residues long. Trimming removed 3 bases from V and 1 base from J, with 12 bases in between. CDR1 is LNHNV, CDR2 YYDKDF, per germline (reference sequence). CDR3 sequence reads: CATSRGIYGNTEAFF. In DNA, the CDR3 is TGTGCCACCAGCAGGGGGATATACGGGAACACTGAAGCTTTCTTT.

The chain employs TRBV6-2 or TRBV6-3 and TRBJ2-7; TRBD2 aligns across 8 bases. Per germline, CDR1 MNHEY and CDR2 SVGEGT. The CDR3 covers 17 residues. The V segment lost 0 bases and the J segment 0 bases; nucleotides outside the gene matches: 7. The chain's CDR3 is CASSYSYSGTISYEQYF. The CDR3 DNA is TGTGCCAGCAGTTACTCCTATAGCGGGACCATCTCCTACGAGCAGTACTTC.

The V gene is TRBV4-3, the J gene TRBJ2-7; TRBD1 matches 8 bases. Trimming at V came to 4 bases and at J to 2 bases, leaving 7 bases not matched to a gene. The CDR3 is made up of 15 amino acids. Germline CDR1 LGHNA, CDR2 YSLEER. The CDR3 protein is CASSLRTGSPYEQYF. The CDR3 DNA reads TGCGCCAGCAGCCTGAGGACAGGGTCCCCCTACGAGCAGTACTTC.

The chain couples TRBV3-1 (or the pseudogene TRBV3-2) to TRBJ1-5; D perhaps matches TRBD1 (5 bases). Trimming removed 5 bases at V and 4 bases at J, with 15 bases between. Per the germline V gene, CDR1 is LGHDT and CDR2 is YNNKEL (reference sequence). CDR3 length equals 15 residues. The CDR3 is CASSTNQGLNQPQHF. CDR3 bases: TGTGCCAGCAGCACAAATCAGGGTCTGAATCAGCCCCAGCATTTT.

The chain is built from TRBV5-6 and TRBJ2-4; D unresolved. The CDR3 extends over 16 amino acids. Germline V gene data show CDR1 as SGHDT and CDR2 as YYEEEE. Between the trimmed V and J ends, which lost 0 bases and 0 bases, there was a span of 10 bases. The CDR3 region has the DNA TGTGCCAGCAGCTTGGTCCAGCAGAGAGCCAAAAACATTCAGTACTTC. It is translated as CASSLVQQRAKNIQYF.